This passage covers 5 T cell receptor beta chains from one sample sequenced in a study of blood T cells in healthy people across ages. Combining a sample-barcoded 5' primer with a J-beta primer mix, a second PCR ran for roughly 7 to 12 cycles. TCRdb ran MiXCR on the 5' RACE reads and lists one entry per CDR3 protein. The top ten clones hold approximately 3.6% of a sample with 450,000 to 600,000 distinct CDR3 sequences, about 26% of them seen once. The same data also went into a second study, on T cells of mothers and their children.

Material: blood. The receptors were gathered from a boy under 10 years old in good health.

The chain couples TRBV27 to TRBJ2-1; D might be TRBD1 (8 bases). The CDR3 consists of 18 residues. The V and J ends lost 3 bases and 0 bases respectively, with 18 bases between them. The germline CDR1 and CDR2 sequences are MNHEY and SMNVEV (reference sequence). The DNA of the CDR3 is TGTGCCAGCAGTTTGCTAACACAGGGGGGGAGCTCCTACAATGAGCAGTTCTTC. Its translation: CASSLLTQGGSSYNEQFF.

CDR3 DNA sequence: TGTGCCAGCAGTTACGGCCAAAGGGGGTACGGCTACACCTTC. Protein: CASSYGQRGYGYTF. This chain links TRBV6-5 with TRBJ1-2; tentatively, D is TRBD1 (6 bases). This CDR3 comprises 14 residues. The ends were cut back, 2 bases at V and 8 bases at J, with 15 bases in the middle. Germline V CDR1 and CDR2: MNHEY, SVGAGI.

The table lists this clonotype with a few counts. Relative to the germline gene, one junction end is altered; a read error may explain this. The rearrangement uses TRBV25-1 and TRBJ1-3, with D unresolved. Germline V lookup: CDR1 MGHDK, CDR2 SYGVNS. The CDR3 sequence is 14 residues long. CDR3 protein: CASSESGSGDTIYF. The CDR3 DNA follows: TGTGCCAGCAGTGAATCGGGATCTGGAGACACCATATATTTT. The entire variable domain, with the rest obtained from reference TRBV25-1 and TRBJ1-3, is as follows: EADIYQTPRYLVIGTGKKITLECSQTMGHDKMYWYQQDPGMELHLIHYSYGVNSTEKGDLSSESTVSRIRTEHFPLTLESARPSHTSQYLCASSESGSGDTIYFGEGSWLTVV.

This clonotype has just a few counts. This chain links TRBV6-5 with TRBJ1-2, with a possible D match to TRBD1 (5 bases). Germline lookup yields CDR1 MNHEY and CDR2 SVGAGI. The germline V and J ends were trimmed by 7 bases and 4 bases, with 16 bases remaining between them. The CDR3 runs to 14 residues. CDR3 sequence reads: CASTGGVRSYGYTF. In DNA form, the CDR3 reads TGTGCCAGCACCGGAGGGGTTCGTTCCTATGGCTACACCTTC.

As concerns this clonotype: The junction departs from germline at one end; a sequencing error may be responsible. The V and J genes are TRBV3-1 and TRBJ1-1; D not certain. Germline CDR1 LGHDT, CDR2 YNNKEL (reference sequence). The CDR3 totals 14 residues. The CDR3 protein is CAGSHSELNTEAFF. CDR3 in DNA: TGTGCCGGCAGCCACTCGGAGCTGAACACTGAAGCTTTCTTT.